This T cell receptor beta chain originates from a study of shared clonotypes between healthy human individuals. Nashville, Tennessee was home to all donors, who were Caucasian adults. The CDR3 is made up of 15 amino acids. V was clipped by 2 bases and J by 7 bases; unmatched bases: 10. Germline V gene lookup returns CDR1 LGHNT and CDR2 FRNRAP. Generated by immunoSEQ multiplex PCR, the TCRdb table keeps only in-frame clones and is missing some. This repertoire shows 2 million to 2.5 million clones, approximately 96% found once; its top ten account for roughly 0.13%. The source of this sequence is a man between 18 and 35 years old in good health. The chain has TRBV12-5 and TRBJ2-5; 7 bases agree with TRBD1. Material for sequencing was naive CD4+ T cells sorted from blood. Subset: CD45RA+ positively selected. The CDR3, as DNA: TGTGCTAGTGGTTTGACCTCGACAGGGTATGGGACCCAGTACTTC. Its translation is CASGLTSTGYGTQYF.